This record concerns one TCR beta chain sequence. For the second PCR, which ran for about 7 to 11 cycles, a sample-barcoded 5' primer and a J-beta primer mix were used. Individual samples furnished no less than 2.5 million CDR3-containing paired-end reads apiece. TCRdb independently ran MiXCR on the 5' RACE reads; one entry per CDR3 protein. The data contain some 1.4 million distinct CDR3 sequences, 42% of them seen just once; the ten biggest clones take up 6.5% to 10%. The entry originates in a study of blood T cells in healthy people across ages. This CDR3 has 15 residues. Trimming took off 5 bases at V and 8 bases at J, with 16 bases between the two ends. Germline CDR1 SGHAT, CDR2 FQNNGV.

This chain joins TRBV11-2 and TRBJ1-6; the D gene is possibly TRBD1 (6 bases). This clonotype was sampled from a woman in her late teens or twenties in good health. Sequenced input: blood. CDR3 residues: CASSTGQHSYSPLHF. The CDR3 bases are TGTGCCAGCAGCACTGGACAGCACTCCTATTCACCCCTCCACTTT.